This is a list of T cell receptor beta chains from one sample in a study of early T cells in non-severe SARS-CoV-2 infection. TCRdb recomputed calls from the 5' RACE reads with MiXCR, one row per CDR3 protein. In the table there are 40,000 to 55,000 distinct CDR3 sequences, roughly 4.2% of which are singletons. What was sequenced was whole blood. These receptors were obtained from an adult who was a healthcare worker with PCR-confirmed SARS-CoV-2 infection or an uninfected control (not recorded which). Each CDR3 is given with its conserved first and last residue. A D gene is named only where the DNA matches it firmly. Some rows mark clone size as missing; the rest say once, few, many or name a class of expanded clone.

d_gene: -
j_gene: TRBJ1-5
abundance: -
v_gene: TRBV7-2
CDR3aa: CASSPRSYSNQPQHF
CDR3nt: TGTGCCAGCAGCCCCAGATCGTATAGCAATCAGCCCCAGCATTTT

d_gene: TRBD1
j_gene: TRBJ2-5
abundance: -
v_gene: TRBV7-9
CDR3aa: CASSQGQGEETQYF
CDR3nt: TGTGCCAGCAGCCAGGGACAGGGCGAAGAGACCCAGTACTTC

d_gene: TRBD2
j_gene: TRBJ2-7
abundance: many
v_gene: TRBV27
CDR3aa: CASSQLARVTYEQYF
CDR3nt: TGTGCCAGCAGCCAACTAGCGCGAGTTACGTACGAGCAGTACTTC

d_gene: -
j_gene: TRBJ2-3
abundance: many
v_gene: TRBV11-2
CDR3aa: CASSWDAGAGQYF
CDR3nt: TGTGCCAGCAGCTGGGACGCCGGGGCAGGGCAGTATTTT

d_gene: -
j_gene: TRBJ1-6
abundance: many
v_gene: TRBV3-1
CDR3aa: CASSRQNGNSPLHF
CDR3nt: TGTGCCAGCAGCCGACAGAACGGTAATTCACCCCTCCACTTT

d_gene: -
j_gene: TRBJ1-1
abundance: -
v_gene: TRBV12-3/TRBV12-4
CDR3aa: CASSFSGEAFF
CDR3nt: TGTGCCAGCAGTTTCAGCGGTGAAGCTTTCTTT

d_gene: -
j_gene: TRBJ1-6
abundance: many
v_gene: TRBV6-6
CDR3aa: CASVGEPALTGPLHF
CDR3nt: TGTGCCAGCGTAGGAGAGCCGGCCCTCACCGGGCCCCTCCACTTT

d_gene: -
j_gene: TRBJ1-1
abundance: many
v_gene: TRBV7-2
CDR3aa: CASSRVTGLNTEAFF
CDR3nt: TGTGCCAGCAGCCGAGTGACAGGCCTGAACACTGAAGCTTTCTTT

d_gene: -
j_gene: TRBJ2-1
abundance: many
v_gene: TRBV4-2
CDR3aa: CASSQEEEWKEQFF
CDR3nt: TGTGCCAGCAGCCAAGAAGAGGAGTGGAAGGAGCAGTTCTTC

d_gene: -
j_gene: TRBJ2-1
abundance: -
v_gene: TRBV6-2/TRBV6-3
CDR3aa: CASSSRAWGEQFF
CDR3nt: TGTGCCAGCAGTTCCAGGGCTTGGGGTGAGCAGTTCTTC

d_gene: -
j_gene: TRBJ1-1
abundance: many
v_gene: TRBV6-5
CDR3aa: CASSWGNVAANTEAFF
CDR3nt: TGTGCCAGCAGTTGGGGAAATGTGGCAGCGAACACTGAAGCTTTCTTT

d_gene: TRBD1
j_gene: TRBJ2-2
abundance: many
v_gene: TRBV7-3
CDR3aa: CASSLSRPGGHTGELFF
CDR3nt: TGTGCCAGCAGCCTAAGTCGACCAGGGGGTCACACCGGGGAGCTGTTTTTT

d_gene: -
j_gene: TRBJ1-1
abundance: few
v_gene: TRBV11-2
CDR3aa: CASSPEPNTEAFF
CDR3nt: TGTGCCAGTTCGCCAGAGCCGAACACTGAAGCTTTCTTT

d_gene: -
j_gene: TRBJ2-3
abundance: many
v_gene: TRBV5-4
CDR3aa: CASSTNRGAEVDTQYF
CDR3nt: TGTGCCAGCAGCACGAACCGGGGGGCGGAAGTAGATACGCAGTATTTT

d_gene: -
j_gene: TRBJ1-6
abundance: few
v_gene: TRBV2
CDR3aa: CASRDLRGFSPLHF
CDR3nt: TGTGCCAGCAGAGATCTCAGGGGTTTCTCACCCCTCCACTTT

d_gene: -
j_gene: TRBJ2-7
abundance: many
v_gene: TRBV3-1
CDR3aa: CASSQDTYEQYF
CDR3nt: TGTGCCAGCAGCCAAGATACCTACGAGCAGTACTTC

d_gene: -
j_gene: TRBJ1-2
abundance: many
v_gene: TRBV29-1
CDR3aa: CSAQIQGLNYGYTF
CDR3nt: TGCAGCGCCCAAATTCAGGGGCTTAACTATGGCTACACCTTC

d_gene: TRBD2
j_gene: TRBJ2-1
abundance: -
v_gene: TRBV7-7
CDR3aa: CASSLGRTSDRSPHNEQFF
CDR3nt: TGTGCTAGCAGCTTAGGGCGGACTAGCGACCGTTCCCCCCACAATGAGCAGTTCTTC

d_gene: -
j_gene: TRBJ2-7
abundance: few
v_gene: TRBV20-1
CDR3aa: CSASAWGLYEQYF
CDR3nt: TGCAGTGCTAGTGCTTGGGGACTCTACGAGCAGTACTTC

d_gene: -
j_gene: TRBJ2-5
abundance: few
v_gene: TRBV12-3/TRBV12-4
CDR3aa: CASSRDHLQETQYF
CDR3nt: TGTGCCAGCAGCCGGGACCACCTCCAAGAGACCCAGTACTTC

d_gene: -
j_gene: TRBJ1-3
abundance: many
v_gene: TRBV27
CDR3aa: CASSFAQPGNTIYF
CDR3nt: TGTGCCAGCAGTTTCGCACAGCCTGGAAACACCATATATTTT

d_gene: -
j_gene: TRBJ1-1
abundance: many
v_gene: TRBV18
CDR3aa: CASSRDRLNTEAFF
CDR3nt: TGTGCCAGCTCACGTGACAGGCTGAACACTGAAGCTTTCTTT

d_gene: TRBD2
j_gene: TRBJ2-5
abundance: few
v_gene: TRBV7-2
CDR3aa: CASSLEPGGLTETQYF
CDR3nt: TGTGCCAGCAGCTTAGAACCGGGGGGGCTTACAGAGACCCAGTACTTC

d_gene: -
j_gene: TRBJ2-1
abundance: many
v_gene: TRBV7-6
CDR3aa: CASSLALGNEQFF
CDR3nt: TGTGCCAGCAGCTTAGCTTTAGGCAATGAGCAGTTCTTC

d_gene: TRBD2
j_gene: TRBJ2-2
abundance: few
v_gene: TRBV7-2
CDR3aa: CASRGTSAGELFF
CDR3nt: TGTGCCAGCAGGGGGACTAGCGCCGGGGAGCTGTTTTTT

d_gene: TRBD1
j_gene: TRBJ1-1
abundance: many
v_gene: TRBV30
CDR3aa: CAWSGYRTGAMEAFF
CDR3nt: TGTGCCTGGAGTGGATACAGGACAGGCGCAATGGAAGCTTTCTTT

d_gene: -
j_gene: TRBJ1-2
abundance: many
v_gene: TRBV6-5
CDR3aa: CASQGGRNYGYTF
CDR3nt: TGTGCCAGCCAAGGGGGACGTAACTATGGCTACACCTTC

d_gene: TRBD1
j_gene: TRBJ1-5
abundance: -
v_gene: TRBV19
CDR3aa: CASSIGHKQGGSNQPQHF
CDR3nt: TGTGCCAGTAGTATAGGTCACAAACAGGGGGGCAGCAATCAGCCCCAGCATTTT

d_gene: TRBD1
j_gene: TRBJ1-1
abundance: many
v_gene: TRBV18
CDR3aa: CASSPRLGGKNTEAFF
CDR3nt: TGTGCCAGCTCACCACGTTTAGGGGGCAAGAACACTGAAGCTTTCTTT

d_gene: -
j_gene: TRBJ1-6
abundance: few
v_gene: TRBV9
CDR3aa: CASSAATWGNSPLHF
CDR3nt: TGTGCCAGCAGCGCCGCGACATGGGGTAATTCACCCCTCCACTTT

d_gene: -
j_gene: TRBJ2-1
abundance: many
v_gene: TRBV4-1
CDR3aa: CASSWGPENEQFF
CDR3nt: TGCGCCAGCAGCTGGGGACCCGAAAATGAGCAGTTCTTC

d_gene: -
j_gene: TRBJ2-3
abundance: many
v_gene: TRBV15
CDR3aa: CATSREVSTTDTQYF
CDR3nt: TGTGCCACCAGCAGAGAAGTCTCAACGACAGATACGCAGTATTTT

d_gene: TRBD2
j_gene: TRBJ2-1
abundance: many
v_gene: TRBV7-2
CDR3aa: CASSSTLLMTSGKEQFF
CDR3nt: TGTGCCAGCAGCTCAACCCTCCTCATGACTAGCGGGAAAGAGCAGTTCTTC

d_gene: -
j_gene: TRBJ2-3
abundance: many
v_gene: TRBV30
CDR3aa: CAWSVAGPGTQYF
CDR3nt: TGTGCCTGGAGTGTAGCGGGCCCCGGTACGCAGTATTTT

d_gene: TRBD1
j_gene: TRBJ2-3
abundance: many
v_gene: TRBV19
CDR3aa: CASTRGRGDTQYF
CDR3nt: TGTGCCAGTACCAGGGGGAGAGGAGATACGCAGTATTTT

d_gene: -
j_gene: TRBJ1-2
abundance: -
v_gene: TRBV20-1
CDR3aa: CSAPRPANYGYTF
CDR3nt: TGCAGTGCCCCGAGGCCCGCTAACTATGGCTACACCTTC

d_gene: -
j_gene: TRBJ1-3
abundance: few
v_gene: TRBV29-1
CDR3aa: CSAPRGNTIYF
CDR3nt: TGCAGCGCTCCACGTGGAAACACCATATATTTT

d_gene: TRBD1
j_gene: TRBJ2-2
abundance: many
v_gene: TRBV5-4
CDR3aa: CASSYGEQGNAGELFF
CDR3nt: TGTGCCAGCAGCTATGGAGAACAGGGGAACGCCGGGGAGCTGTTTTTT

d_gene: -
j_gene: TRBJ1-3
abundance: few
v_gene: TRBV3-1
CDR3aa: CASSRLDGGSGNTIYF
CDR3nt: TGTGCCAGCAGCCGCCTGGACGGAGGTTCTGGAAACACCATATATTTT

d_gene: -
j_gene: TRBJ2-1
abundance: many
v_gene: TRBV11-3
CDR3aa: CASSLGPSTGGNEQFF
CDR3nt: TGTGCCAGCAGCCTCGGACCGTCGACCGGGGGCAATGAGCAGTTCTTC

d_gene: TRBD2
j_gene: TRBJ2-3
abundance: many
v_gene: TRBV7-3
CDR3aa: CASSSLAGGTDTQYF
CDR3nt: TGTGCCAGCAGCTCACTAGCGGGGGGGACAGATACGCAGTATTTT